The rows below give T cell receptor beta chains drawn from one sample of a study of T-cell reconstitution after alpha-beta-depleted transplantation in children. Each CDR3 protein gets one entry after TCRdb re-called the PCR reads with MiXCR. The repertoire holds about 600,000 distinct CDR3 sequences, with under 12% as singletons. The sample consisted of PBMCs from the stem cell graft donor, taken from the stem cell graft. The source is a human donor who donated a stem cell graft to a child with acute myeloid leukemia. Each CDR3 is given with its conserved first and last residue. Fields, in order: V gene, D gene, J gene, clone size, CDR3 protein, CDR3 DNA. A D gene is named only where the DNA matches it firmly. Only some rows state a clone size, as once, few, many or a class for expanded clones.

V: TRBV11-1; D: -; J: TRBJ2-1; size: many; CDR3: CASSFRQRVSYNEQFF; DNA: TGTGCCAGCAGCTTCCGGCAGCGTGTGTCCTACAATGAGCAGTTCTTC
V: TRBV21-1; D: -; J: TRBJ2-5; size: few; CDR3: CASSFQAMGGETQYF; DNA: TGTGCCAGCAGCTTTCAAGCAATGGGTGGCGAGACCCAGTACTTC
V: TRBV29-1; D: -; J: TRBJ2-1; size: few; CDR3: CSAVSGYNEQFF; DNA: TGCAGCGCGGTTTCTGGGTACAATGAGCAGTTCTTC
V: TRBV5-4; D: -; J: TRBJ2-5; size: few; CDR3: CASSLWEAKTQYF; DNA: TGTGCCAGCAGCTTGTGGGAGGCGAAGACCCAGTACTTC
V: TRBV20-1; D: -; J: TRBJ2-5; size: -; CDR3: CTSGPMKETQYF; DNA: TGCACCTCGGGACCGATGAAAGAGACCCAGTACTTC
V: TRBV29-1; D: TRBD2; J: TRBJ2-7; size: -; CDR3: CSAAGVGYEQYF; DNA: TGCAGCGCGGCGGGAGTCGGTTACGAGCAGTACTTC
V: TRBV14; D: TRBD1; J: TRBJ2-7; size: few; CDR3: CASSRVPGQGGYEQYF; DNA: TGTGCCAGCAGCCGCGTTCCGGGACAGGGGGGCTACGAGCAGTACTTC
V: TRBV2; D: -; J: TRBJ2-3; size: many; CDR3: CASSKLGVDTQYF; DNA: TGTGCCAGCAGCAAGTTGGGGGTAGATACGCAGTATTTT
V: TRBV11-1; D: -; J: TRBJ2-3; size: few; CDR3: CASSLEATVSTDTQYF; DNA: TGTGCCAGCAGCTTAGAGGCGACAGTGTCCACAGATACGCAGTATTTT
V: TRBV10-3; D: TRBD1; J: TRBJ1-5; size: few; CDR3: CAISAGGGNQPQHF; DNA: TGTGCCATCAGTGCAGGGGGCGGCAATCAGCCCCAGCATTTT
V: TRBV5-4; D: -; J: TRBJ2-3; size: -; CDR3: CASSLPRLDTQYF; DNA: TGTGCCAGCAGCTTGCCGAGACTAGACACGCAGTATTTT
V: TRBV18; D: -; J: TRBJ2-5; size: many; CDR3: CASSPGGAQETQYF; DNA: TGTGCCAGCTCACCAGGAGGGGCACAAGAGACCCAGTACTTC
V: TRBV20-1; D: -; J: TRBJ2-5; size: many; CDR3: CSARPISRQETQYF; DNA: TGCAGTGCTAGGCCGATTAGTAGGCAAGAGACCCAGTACTTC
V: TRBV28; D: -; J: TRBJ1-5; size: few; CDR3: CASSLTDLNQPQHF; DNA: TGTGCCAGCAGTTTGACAGATCTAAATCAGCCCCAGCATTTT
V: TRBV29-1; D: -; J: TRBJ2-5; size: few; CDR3: CSVEPKETQYF; DNA: TGCAGCGTTGAACCGAAAGAGACCCAGTACTTC
V: TRBV2; D: -; J: TRBJ2-1; size: few; CDR3: CASSGTLNNEQFF; DNA: TGTGCCAGCTCCGGGACACTTAACAATGAGCAGTTCTTC
V: TRBV3-1; D: TRBD1; J: TRBJ1-1; size: few; CDR3: CASSQRGQGNTEVFF; DNA: TGTGCCAGCAGCCAACGGGGACAGGGGAACACTGAAGTTTTCTTT
V: TRBV7-9; D: TRBD2; J: TRBJ2-7; size: -; CDR3: CASSEIAGLYEQYF; DNA: TGTGCCAGCAGCGAGATAGCGGGCCTTTACGAGCAGTACTTC
V: TRBV7-9; D: TRBD1; J: TRBJ1-1; size: -; CDR3: CASSYAGTANTEAFF; DNA: TGTGCCAGCAGCTACGCCGGGACAGCGAACACTGAAGCTTTCTTT
V: TRBV7-9; D: -; J: TRBJ2-1; size: -; CDR3: CASSSSGAGFRNEQFF; DNA: TGTGCCAGCAGCTCCTCAGGAGCGGGCTTTAGGAATGAGCAGTTCTTC
V: TRBV6-5; D: -; J: TRBJ2-1; size: many; CDR3: CASSFEDSLREQFF; DNA: TGTGCCAGCAGTTTCGAGGACTCGTTACGTGAGCAGTTCTTC
V: TRBV29-1; D: -; J: TRBJ1-1; size: few; CDR3: CGGMNTEAFF; DNA: TGCGGGGGGATGAACACTGAAGCTTTCTTT
V: TRBV5-6; D: -; J: TRBJ2-5; size: -; CDR3: CASSEAQGETQYF; DNA: TGTGCCAGCAGCGAAGCCCAGGGGGAGACCCAGTACTTC